This T cell receptor beta chain was recovered during a study of T cell responses to AZD1222 COVID-19 vaccine. General observations from the study: The breadth and depth of Spike-specific TCRs increased once two AZD1222 doses had been given. Donors in the cohort were predominantly white British and more often female, and clonal diversity was possibly underestimated. Without day 14 samples, only post-peak T cell repertoires were studied.

Germline CDR1 is SGHRS and CDR2 is YFSETQ. This CDR3 has 14 amino acids. V was pared by 0 bases and J by 2 bases, with 2 bases of the junction left unmatched. The data were produced by immunoSEQ multiplex PCR, yet TCRdb's version contains in-frame clones alone and is incomplete. The sample records roughly 160,000 clones, over 75% being singletons. To note about this clone: As yet, its antigen is unknown.

The study pooled second doses at about 4 or about 12 weeks. The sample consisted of peripheral blood, taken 28 days after the second AZD1222 dose. The chain uses TRBV5-1 and TRBJ2-7, with TRBD1 matching over 7 bases. The sequence was obtained from an adult who received the AZD1222 COVID-19 vaccine. The chain's CDR3 is CASSLGQGPYEQYF. CDR3 DNA sequence: TGCGCCAGCAGCTTGGGACAGGGTCCCTACGAGCAGTACTTC.